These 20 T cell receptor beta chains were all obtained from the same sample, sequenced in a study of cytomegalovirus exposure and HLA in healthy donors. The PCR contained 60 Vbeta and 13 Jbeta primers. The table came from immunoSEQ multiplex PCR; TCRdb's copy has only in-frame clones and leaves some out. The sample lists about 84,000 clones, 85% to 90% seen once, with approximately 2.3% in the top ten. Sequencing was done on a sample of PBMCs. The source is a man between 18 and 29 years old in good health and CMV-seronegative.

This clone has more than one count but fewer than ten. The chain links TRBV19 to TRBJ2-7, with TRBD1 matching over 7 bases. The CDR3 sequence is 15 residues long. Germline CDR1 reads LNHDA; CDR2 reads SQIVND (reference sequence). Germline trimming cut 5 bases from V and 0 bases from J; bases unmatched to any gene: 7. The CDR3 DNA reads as TGTGCCAGTAGTGCCGGAAGGGGGCCCTCCTACGAGCAGTACTTC. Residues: CASSAGRGPSYEQYF.

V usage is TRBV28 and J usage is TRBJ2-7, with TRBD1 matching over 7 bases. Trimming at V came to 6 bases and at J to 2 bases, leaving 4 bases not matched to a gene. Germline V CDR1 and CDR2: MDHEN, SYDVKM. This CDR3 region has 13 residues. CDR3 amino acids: CASRQGLAYEQYF. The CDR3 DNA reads TGTGCCAGCAGACAGGGGTTGGCCTACGAGCAGTACTTC.

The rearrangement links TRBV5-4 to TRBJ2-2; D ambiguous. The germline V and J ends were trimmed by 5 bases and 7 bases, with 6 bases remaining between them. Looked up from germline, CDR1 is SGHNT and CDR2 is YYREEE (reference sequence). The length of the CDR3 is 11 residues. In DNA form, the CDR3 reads TGTGCCAGCAGTTACGGCGGGGAGCTGTTTTTT. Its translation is CASSYGGELFF.

The CDR3 loop is CAWSSSDRYSYEQYF. Written as DNA, the CDR3 is TGTGCCTGGAGTTCATCCGACAGGTACTCCTACGAGCAGTACTTC. The V call is TRBV30, the J call TRBJ2-7; tentative D call: TRBD1 (6 bases). The V gene lost 2 bases and the J gene lost 0 bases, with 14 bases spanning the gap. Germline-derived CDR1 and CDR2 are GTSNPN and SVGIG (reference sequence). The CDR3 spans 15 residues.

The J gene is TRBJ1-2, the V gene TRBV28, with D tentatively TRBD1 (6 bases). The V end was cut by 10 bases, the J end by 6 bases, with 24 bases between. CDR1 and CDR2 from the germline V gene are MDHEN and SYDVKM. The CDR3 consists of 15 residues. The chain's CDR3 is CATEQGGVRTDGYTF. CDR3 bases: TGTGCCACCGAACAGGGAGGGGTTCGGACTGATGGCTACACCTTC.

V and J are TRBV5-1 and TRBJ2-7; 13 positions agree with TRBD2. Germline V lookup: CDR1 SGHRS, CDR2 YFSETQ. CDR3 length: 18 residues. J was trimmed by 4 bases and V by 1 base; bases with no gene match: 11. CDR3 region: CASSLLPLAGGPPYEQYF. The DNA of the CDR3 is TGCGCCAGCAGCTTGTTGCCACTAGCGGGAGGGCCTCCATACGAGCAGTACTTC.

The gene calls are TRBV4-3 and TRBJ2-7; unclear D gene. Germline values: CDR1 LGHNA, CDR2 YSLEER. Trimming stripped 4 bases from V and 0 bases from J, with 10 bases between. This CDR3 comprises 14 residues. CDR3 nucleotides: TGCGCCAGCAGCCCCGACTCCCTCTCCTACGAGCAGTACTTC. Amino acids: CASSPDSLSYEQYF.

The CDR3 coding sequence is TGCGCCAGCAGCCAGATCAGCGTTCGGAATGAGCAGTTCTTC. Translation gives CASSQISVRNEQFF. The rearrangement links TRBV4-3 to TRBJ2-1; D is undetermined. Germline-derived CDR1 and CDR2 are LGHNA and YSLEER. V was trimmed by 3 bases and J by 7 bases, leaving 13 bases between them. The CDR3 is made up of 14 amino acids.

CDR3 nucleotide sequence: TGTGCCAGCAGACTGACAGGGATTAGCAATCAGCCCCAGCATTTT. This sequence encodes CASRLTGISNQPQHF. V is TRBV7-2 and J is TRBJ1-5, with 7 bases aligning to TRBD1. Germline V gene data show CDR1 as SGHTA and CDR2 as FQGNSA. Trimming at V came to 6 bases and at J to 0 bases, leaving 5 bases not matched to a gene. This CDR3 has 15 amino acids.

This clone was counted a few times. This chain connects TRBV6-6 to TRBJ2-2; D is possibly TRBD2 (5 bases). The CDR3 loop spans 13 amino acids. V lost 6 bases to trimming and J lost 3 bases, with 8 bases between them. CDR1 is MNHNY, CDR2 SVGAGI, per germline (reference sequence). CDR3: CASSWTYTGELFF. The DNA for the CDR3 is TGTGCCAGCAGCTGGACTTACACCGGGGAGCTGTTTTTT.

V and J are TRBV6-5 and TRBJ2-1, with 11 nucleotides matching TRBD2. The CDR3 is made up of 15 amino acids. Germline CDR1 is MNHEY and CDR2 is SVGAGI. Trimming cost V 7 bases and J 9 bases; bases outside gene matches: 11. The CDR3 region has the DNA TGTGCCAGCAATTTAGCGGGAGGGGGATGGGGTGAGCAGTTCTTC. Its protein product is CASNLAGGGWGEQFF.

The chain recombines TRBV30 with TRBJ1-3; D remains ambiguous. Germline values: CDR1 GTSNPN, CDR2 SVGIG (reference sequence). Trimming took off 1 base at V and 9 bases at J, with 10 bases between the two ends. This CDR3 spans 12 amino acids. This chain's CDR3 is CAWSGLFGTIYF. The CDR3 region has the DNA TGTGCCTGGAGTGGACTTTTCGGCACCATATATTTT.

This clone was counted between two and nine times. CDR3 coding DNA: TGCGCCAGCAGCTTAGCCGGACTAGTAGCAGATACGCAGTATTTT. This encodes CASSLAGLVADTQYF. V usage is TRBV5-1 and J usage is TRBJ2-3, with 7 bases that match TRBD2. V was clipped by 2 bases and J by 4 bases; unmatched bases: 7. The CDR3 runs 15 residues. Germline lookup yields CDR1 SGHRS and CDR2 YFSETQ.

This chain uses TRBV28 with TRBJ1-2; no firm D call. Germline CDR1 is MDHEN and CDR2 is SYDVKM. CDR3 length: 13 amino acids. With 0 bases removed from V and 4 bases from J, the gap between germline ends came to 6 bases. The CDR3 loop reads CASSLCDSYGYTF. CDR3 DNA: TGTGCCAGCAGTTTATGCGACTCCTATGGCTACACCTTC.

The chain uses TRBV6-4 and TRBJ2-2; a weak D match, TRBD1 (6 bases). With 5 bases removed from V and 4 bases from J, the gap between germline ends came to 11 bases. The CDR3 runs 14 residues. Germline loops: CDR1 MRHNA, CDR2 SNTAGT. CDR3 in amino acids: CASSHETGTGELFF. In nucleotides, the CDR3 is TGTGCCAGCAGTCACGAGACAGGCACCGGGGAGCTGTTTTTT.

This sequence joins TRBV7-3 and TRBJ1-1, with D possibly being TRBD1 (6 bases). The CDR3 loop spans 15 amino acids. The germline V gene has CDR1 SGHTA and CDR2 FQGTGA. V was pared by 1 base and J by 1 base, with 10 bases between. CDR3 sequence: CASSLRGGPNTEAFF. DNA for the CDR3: TGTGCCAGCAGCTTAAGGGGGGGCCCGAACACTGAAGCTTTCTTT.

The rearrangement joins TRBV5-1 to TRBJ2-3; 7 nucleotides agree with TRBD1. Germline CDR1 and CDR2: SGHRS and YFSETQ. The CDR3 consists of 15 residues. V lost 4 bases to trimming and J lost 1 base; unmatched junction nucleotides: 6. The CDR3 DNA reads TGCGCCAGCAGCGGGGGACAGCGCGGCACAGATACGCAGTATTTT. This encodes CASSGGQRGTDTQYF.

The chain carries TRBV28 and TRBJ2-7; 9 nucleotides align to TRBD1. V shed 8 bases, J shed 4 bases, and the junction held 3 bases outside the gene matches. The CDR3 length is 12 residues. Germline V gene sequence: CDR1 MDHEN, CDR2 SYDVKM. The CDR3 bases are TGTGCCAGCCGGGACAGGGAATACGAGCAGTACTTC. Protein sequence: CASRDREYEQYF.

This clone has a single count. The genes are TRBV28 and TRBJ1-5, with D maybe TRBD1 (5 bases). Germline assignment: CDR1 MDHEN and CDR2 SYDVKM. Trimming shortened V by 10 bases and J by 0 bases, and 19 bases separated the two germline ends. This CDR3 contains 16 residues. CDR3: CATTPLGQGSNQPQHF. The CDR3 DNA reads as TGTGCCACCACCCCCTTAGGCCAGGGTAGCAATCAGCCCCAGCATTTT.

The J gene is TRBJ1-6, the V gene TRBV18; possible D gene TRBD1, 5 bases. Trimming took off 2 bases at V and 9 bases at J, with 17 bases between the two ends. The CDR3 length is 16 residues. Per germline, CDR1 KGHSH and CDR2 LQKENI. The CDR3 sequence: CASSPASGEPGSPLHF. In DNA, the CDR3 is TGTGCCAGCTCACCAGCCTCGGGGGAGCCGGGTTCACCCCTCCACTTT.